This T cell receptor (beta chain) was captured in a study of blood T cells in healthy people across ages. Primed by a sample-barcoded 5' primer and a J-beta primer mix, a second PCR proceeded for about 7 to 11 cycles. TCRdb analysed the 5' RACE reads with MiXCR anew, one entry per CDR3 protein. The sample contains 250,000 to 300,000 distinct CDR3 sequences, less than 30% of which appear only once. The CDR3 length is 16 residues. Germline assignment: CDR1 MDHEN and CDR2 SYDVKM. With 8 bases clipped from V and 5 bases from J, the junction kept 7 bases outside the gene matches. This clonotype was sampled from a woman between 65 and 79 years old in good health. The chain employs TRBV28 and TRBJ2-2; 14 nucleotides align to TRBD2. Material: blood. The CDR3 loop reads CASWGLAGEGTGELFF. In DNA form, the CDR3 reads TGTGCCAGCTGGGGACTAGCGGGAGAGGGGACCGGGGAGCTGTTTTTT.